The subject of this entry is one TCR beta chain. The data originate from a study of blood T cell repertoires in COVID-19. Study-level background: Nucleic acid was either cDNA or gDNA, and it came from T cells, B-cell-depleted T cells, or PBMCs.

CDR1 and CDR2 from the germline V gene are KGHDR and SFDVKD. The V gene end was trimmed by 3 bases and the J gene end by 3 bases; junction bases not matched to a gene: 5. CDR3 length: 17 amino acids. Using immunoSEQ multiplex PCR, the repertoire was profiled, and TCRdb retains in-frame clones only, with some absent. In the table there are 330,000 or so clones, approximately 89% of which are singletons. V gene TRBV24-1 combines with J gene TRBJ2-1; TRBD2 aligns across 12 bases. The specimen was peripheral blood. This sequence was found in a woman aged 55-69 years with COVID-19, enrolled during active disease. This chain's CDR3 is CATSDASGGANYNEQFF. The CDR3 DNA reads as TGTGCCACCAGTGATGCTAGCGGGGGGGCCAACTACAATGAGCAGTTCTTC.